The next 25 T cell receptor beta chains were all read from a single sample in a study of metastatic and nonmetastatic thyroid tumors (dated by TCRdb to about 2020). The protocol used for the library was PCR. TCRdb shows the sequencer as Illumina HiSeq 4000. The public reads were reanalyzed by TCRdb: fastp trimming at Q25, MiXCR alignment, in-frame beta chains only. The sample data list approximately 20,000 clones, and approximately 16% of these were observed just once. The leading ten clones occupy approximately 17% of the sample. No treatment had been received by any patient before thyroid surgery. Sequenced sample: blood. These receptors all come from a male donor with papillary thyroid cancer or a benign thyroid nodule (not recorded which). Some clones in this sample may be carry-over from other donors' samples.

Of note for this clone: One end of the junction varies from germline; a read error may be responsible. This sequence joins TRBV4-1 and TRBJ2-5, with D perhaps being TRBD1 or TRBD2 (7 bases each). Germline CDR1 is MGHRA and CDR2 is YSYEKL. The CDR3 covers 18 residues. The CDR3 is CASSTPSGRGRPDLTQYF. For the CDR3, the DNA is TGCGCCAGCAGCACCCCCTCTGGGAGGGGGCGGCCGGACTTGACCCAGTATTTC.

This clone was observed at least ten times. The gene calls are TRBV6-1 and TRBJ2-3; TRBD2 agrees at 8 bases. The CDR3 has 16 amino acids. After removal of 6 bases from V and 4 bases from J, the junction contained 12 bases not matched to a gene. Germline assignment: CDR1 MNHNS and CDR2 SASEGT. CDR3 protein: CASSAQGLDSADTQYF. CDR3 sequence (DNA): TGTGCCAGCAGCGCTCAGGGACTAGATTCGGCAGATACGCAGTATTTT.

CDR3 loop: CASSESGGSDTQYF. The CDR3 DNA sequence: TGTGCCAGCAGTGAGAGCGGGGGATCAGATACGCAGTATTTT. The gene calls are TRBV25-1 and TRBJ2-3; 8 positions match TRBD2. After removal of 3 bases from V and 4 bases from J, the junction contained 3 bases not matched to a gene. This CDR3 comprises 14 residues. Germline values: CDR1 MGHDK, CDR2 SYGVNS.

This clone showed up many times. The chain has TRBV24-1 and TRBJ2-1; 14 nucleotides agree with TRBD2. The V and J ends lost 2 bases and 8 bases, in that order; junction bases with no gene match: 7. This CDR3 is built from 17 residues. Germline CDR1 KGHDR, CDR2 SFDVKD. The CDR3 DNA is TGTGCCACCAGTGATTCGGGACTAGCGGGAGTCTTCGATGAGCAGTTCTTC. It is translated as CATSDSGLAGVFDEQFF.

Many counts were recorded for this clone. The chain combines TRBV6-4 with TRBJ2-3; no firm D call. This CDR3 has 13 amino acids. V lost 3 bases, J lost 1 base, and 5 bases lay in between. CDR1 and CDR2 (germline): MRHNA, SNTAGT. The CDR3, as DNA: TGTGCCAGCAGTGAATCGGGCACAGATACGCAGTATTTT. It codes for CASSESGTDTQYF.

This clone was detected many times. The genes are TRBV6-1 and TRBJ1-3; D gene unclear. The CDR3 totals 15 residues. Trimming removed 2 bases at V and 4 bases at J, with 12 bases between. Germline V gene lookup returns CDR1 MNHNS and CDR2 SASEGT. The CDR3 region has the DNA TGTGCCAGCAGTGAATCTGAGGGAGCGGGAAACACCATATATTTT. It encodes CASSESEGAGNTIYF.

In its sample, this clone was seen many times. CDR3 nucleotide sequence: TGCAGTGCCCCCCCGGGACAGGGTGATGGCTACACCTTC. Translation: CSAPPGQGDGYTF. The chain combines TRBV20-1 with TRBJ1-2; 9 bases match TRBD1. V lost 6 bases and J lost 6; bases outside the gene matches: 8. Germline assignment: CDR1 DFQATT and CDR2 SNEGSKA (reference sequence). The CDR3 runs to 13 residues.

This clone was counted at least ten times. The chain joins TRBV11-1 to TRBJ1-3; D possibly corresponds to TRBD1 (6 bases). V dropped 2 bases and J dropped 2 bases, with 19 bases sitting between them. Germline-derived CDR1 and CDR2 are SGHAT and FQDESV (reference sequence). The length of the CDR3 is 18 residues. CDR3 sequence reads: CASSLPSYGGVPGNTIYF. The CDR3 DNA is TGTGCCAGCAGCTTACCCTCATATGGGGGCGTACCTGGAAACACCATATATTTT.

The rearrangement links TRBV11-1 to TRBJ2-1; 13 nucleotides agree with TRBD2. CDR3 length equals 15 residues. Germline V gene data show CDR1 as SGHAT and CDR2 as FQDESV (reference sequence). The junction had 3 bases not matched to a gene; V was cut back by 6 bases and J by 4 bases. In nucleotides, the CDR3 is TGTGCCAGCAGTTGGACTAGCGGGGGATACAATGAGCAGTTCTTC. It yields the protein CASSWTSGGYNEQFF.

This clone was observed many times. The chain uses TRBV30 and TRBJ1-3; a possible D gene is TRBD1 (6 bases). Germline assignment: CDR1 GTSNPN and CDR2 SVGIG (reference sequence). Trimming took off 0 bases at V and 2 bases at J, with 8 bases between the two ends. The CDR3 totals 14 residues. CDR3: CAWSVPGAGNTIYF. CDR3 nucleotides: TGTGCCTGGAGTGTACCAGGGGCTGGAAACACCATATATTTT.

This clone was counted many times. V is TRBV15 and J is TRBJ1-5, with D perhaps matching TRBD1 (6 bases). The germline V gene has CDR1 LNHNV and CDR2 YYDKDF (reference sequence). Trimming shortened V by 4 bases and J by 3 bases, and 10 bases separated the two germline ends. CDR3 length: 14 residues. CDR3 in amino acids: CATSIRQDNQPQHF. For the CDR3, the DNA is TGTGCCACCAGCATTAGACAGGACAATCAGCCCCAGCATTTT.

The genes are TRBV20-1 and TRBJ2-7, with D possibly being TRBD2 (6 bases). Per germline, CDR1 DFQATT and CDR2 SNEGSKA (reference sequence). V lost 0 bases and J lost 10, with 13 bases in between. CDR3 length: 12 residues. The CDR3 loop is CSAREAREGQYF. Here the CDR3 DNA reads TGCAGTGCTAGAGAGGCGCGGGAAGGTCAGTACTTC.

This clone occurred many times. This may be a read error, as it is one base from a much larger clone. V usage is TRBV7-3 and J usage is TRBJ1-6; D call uncertain. This CDR3 is 13 amino acids long. CDR1 and CDR2 from the germline V gene are SGHTA and FQGTGA. CDR3 sequence reads: CASSQSFSSPPHF. The CDR3 nucleotides are TGTGCCAGCAGTCAATCCTTTAGCTCACCCCCCCACTTT.

This clone was detected ten times or more. The sample has other DNA sequences that encode this CDR3 too. The genes are TRBV5-6 and TRBJ2-5, with 8 bases fitting TRBD2. The CDR3 sequence is 15 residues long. The J segment lost 2 bases and the V segment lost 4 bases, leaving 7 bases of the junction unmatched. The V gene's germline CDR1 is SGHDT and CDR2 YYEEEE. CDR3 amino acids: CASSPAGGAQETQYF. The CDR3 coding sequence is TGTGCCAGCAGCCCCGCGGGAGGTGCACAAGAGACCCAGTACTTC.

There are many counts of this clone. The chain employs TRBV7-9 and TRBJ1-3; weak D call: TRBD1 (6 bases). Germline CDR1 SEHNR, CDR2 FQNEAQ (reference sequence). V lost 1 base and J lost 8, with 9 bases in between. This CDR3 comprises 13 residues. The DNA of the CDR3 is TGTGCCAGCAGCTTAGACAGGGACCACACCATATATTTT. Its translation is CASSLDRDHTIYF. Based on the CDR3 plus reference TRBV7-9 and TRBJ1-3, the full variable domain is DTGVSQNPRHKITKRGQNVTFRCDPISEHNRLYWYRQTLGQGPEFLTYFQNEAQLEKSRLLSDRFSAERPKGSFSTLEIQRTEQGDSAMYLCASSLDRDHTIYFGEGSWLTVV.

In its sample, this clone was seen many times. This chain links TRBV30 with TRBJ2-1; D remains ambiguous. Per the germline V gene, CDR1 is GTSNPN and CDR2 is SVGIG (reference sequence). The CDR3 is made up of 12 amino acids. Trimming removed 0 bases from V and 7 bases from J, with 7 bases in between. The CDR3 sequence: CAWSVLGNEQFF. The CDR3 DNA sequence: TGTGCCTGGAGTGTTTTGGGAAATGAGCAGTTCTTC.

In this sample, this clone turned up many times. The chain joins TRBV2 to TRBJ2-1, with 9 nucleotides matching TRBD1. The V gene's germline CDR1 is SNHLY and CDR2 FYNNEI. V shed 7 bases, J shed 3 bases, and the junction held 7 bases outside the gene matches. The CDR3 is 15 amino acids. The CDR3 region has the DNA TGTGCCAGCACCAAAGGGACAGGGAACTACAATGAGCAGTTCTTC. Translating gives CASTKGTGNYNEQFF.

This clone was detected many times. The chain combines TRBV10-3 with TRBJ2-1; 8 bases are a match to TRBD2. Losses at the gene ends were 2 bases for V and 8 bases for J; bases not matched to a gene: 8. Per the germline V gene, CDR1 is ENHRY and CDR2 is SYGVKD. CDR3 length equals 15 residues. DNA of the CDR3: TGTGCCATCAGTGAGATGGGCGGGGGGCCCGATGAGCAGTTCTTC. This translates into CAISEMGGGPDEQFF.

Many counts were recorded for this clone. The V gene is TRBV27, the J gene TRBJ2-7; D might be TRBD1 (5 bases). The length of the CDR3 is 15 residues. Looked up from germline, CDR1 is MNHEY and CDR2 is SMNVEV (reference sequence). Trimming pared 3 bases from V and 6 bases from J, leaving 18 bases between. The CDR3 DNA is TGTGCCAGCAGTTTTGTGGACATCGGGTTCGGCGAGCAGTACTTC. Translating it yields CASSFVDIGFGEQYF.

About this clone: It may be a read error: a sequence one base away is much more abundant. The chain carries TRBV11-1 and TRBJ2-1; TRBD2 matches at 9 bases. The CDR3 runs 16 residues. From germline, CDR1 is SGHAT and CDR2 FQDESV (reference sequence). The CDR3 DNA reads as TGCGCCAGCAGCGATAGGGAGCTAGCGGGATGGAATGAGCAGTTCTTC. Its translation is CASSDRELAGWNEQFF.

This clone was found many times. The CDR3 is CASSLGPSASSYNEQFF. In DNA, the CDR3 is TGTGCCAGCAGTTTAGGTCCAAGCGCTAGCTCCTACAATGAGCAGTTCTTC. V and J are TRBV27 and TRBJ2-1; D unresolved. This CDR3 has 17 amino acids. From germline, CDR1 is MNHEY and CDR2 SMNVEV (reference sequence). V dropped 2 bases and J dropped 0 bases, with 14 bases sitting between them.

This clone was observed at least ten times. The V call is TRBV5-1, the J call TRBJ2-1; 12 bases are a match to TRBD2. Germline V lookup: CDR1 SGHRS, CDR2 YFSETQ. This CDR3 region has 18 residues. With V trimmed by 1 base and J by 0 bases, 5 bases remained unmatched. CDR3 sequence: CASSLTSGRPSSYNEQFF. The DNA for the CDR3 is TGCGCCAGCAGCTTGACTAGCGGGAGGCCCAGCTCCTACAATGAGCAGTTCTTC.

This clone was counted at least ten times. The J gene is TRBJ2-7, the V gene TRBV7-2; D might be TRBD2 (7 bases). CDR1 SGHTA and CDR2 FQGNSA come from the germline V gene. The CDR3 covers 14 residues. Trimming left V 4 bases short and J 1 base short, with 11 bases between. CDR3 residues: CASSSGGPSYEQYF. The CDR3 coding sequence is TGTGCCAGCAGCTCCGGGGGGCCATCCTACGAGCAGTACTTC. Combining the CDR3 with reference TRBV7-2 and TRBJ2-7 gives the whole variable domain GAGVSQSPSNKVTEKGKDVELRCDPISGHTALYWYRQSLGQGLEFLIYFQGNSAPDKSGLPSDRFSAERTGGSVSTLTIQRTQQEDSAVYLCASSSGGPSYEQYFGPGTRLTVT.

This clone was found many times. V gene TRBV5-1 combines with J gene TRBJ2-5; TRBD2 might be the D (5 bases). The V end lost 4 bases, the J end lost 2 bases, and 9 bases lay between the germline ends. Germline V gives CDR1 SGHRS, CDR2 YFSETQ. There are 13 residues in the CDR3. CDR3 amino acids: CASSPEVQETQYF. For the CDR3, the DNA is TGCGCCAGCAGCCCGGAGGTACAAGAGACCCAGTACTTC.

This clone was seen repeatedly, ten times or more. A much larger clone differs by one base, so this may be a read error. This CDR3 is also generated by other DNA sequences in the sample. The chain links TRBV20-1 to TRBJ2-4; 14 bases agree with TRBD2. The CDR3 consists of 16 residues. The J segment lost 3 bases and the V segment lost 5 bases, leaving 6 bases of the junction unmatched. Germline V gives CDR1 DFQATT, CDR2 SNEGSKA (reference sequence). Written as DNA, the CDR3 is TGCAGTGCTTGGGGACTAGCGGGGGATAGCAAAAACATTCAGTACTTC. Protein sequence: CSAWGLAGDSKNIQYF.